This is a list of T cell receptor beta chains from one sample in a study of control samples from healthy donors and cancer patients. The method was immunoSEQ multiplex PCR; TCRdb's version includes in-frame clones alone and lacks a portion of them. The sample has about 150,000 clones; 93% are singletons. The sample taken for sequencing was blood. The source of these receptors is a man in his late teens or twenties in good health. Both conserved end residues are part of each CDR3. A D gene is named only where the DNA matches it firmly. Size tells how often a clone was seen (once, few, many) or the class of an expanded clone, and some rows leave it out.

few,TRBJ1-1,14,.,TRBV5-1,CASSITGLNTEAFF,TGCGCCAGCAGCATCACGGGACTGAACACTGAAGCTTTCTTT
.,TRBJ2-7,13,.,TRBV28,CASSFSRSYEQYF,TGTGCCAGCAGTTTTTCCAGGTCCTACGAGCAGTACTTC
.,TRBJ1-6,14,TRBD1,TRBV7-2,CASSLGTGAPPLHF,TGTGCCAGCAGCTTAGGGACAGGGGCGCCACCCCTCCACTTT
.,TRBJ1-1,14,.,TRBV29-1,CSVGGGVRGPEAFF,TGCAGCGTTGGAGGTGGGGTAAGAGGACCTGAAGCTTTCTTT
.,TRBJ1-2,13,.,TRBV4-2,CASSPDSSFGYTF,TGTGCCAGCAGCCCAGACTCCTCTTTTGGCTACACCTTC
once,TRBJ2-3,16,.,TRBV18,CASSPSASLGTDTQYF,TGTGCCAGCTCACCATCGGCTAGCTTAGGCACAGATACGCAGTATTTT
.,TRBJ1-1,16,.,TRBV29-1,CSVEGYGPLMNTEAFF,TGCAGCGTTGAAGGGTACGGCCCCCTCATGAACACTGAAGCTTTCTTT
.,TRBJ2-5,17,TRBD2,TRBV18,CASSPPTGGGVQETQYF,TGTGCCAGCTCACCACCGACTGGCGGGGGGGTCCAAGAGACCCAGTACTTC
.,TRBJ1-5,13,TRBD1,TRBV6-5,CASRRGPGQPQHF,TGTGCCAGCAGAAGGGGGCCGGGTCAGCCCCAGCATTTT
.,TRBJ1-3,22,TRBD1,TRBV13,CASSPRDSSRPTHRDPGNTIYF,TGTGCCAGCAGCCCGAGGGACAGTTCTCGCCCCACTCACCGCGACCCTGGAAACACCATATATTTT
.,TRBJ1-6,15,.,TRBV7-9,CASSLDLGEGSPLHF,TGTGCCAGCAGCTTAGATCTGGGGGAAGGTTCACCCCTCCACTTT